This note documents a single T cell receptor beta chain sequence. Antigen: not known. Bulk TCR library preparation followed previously described methods with listed TCR primers. TCRdb redid the calling of the PCR reads with MiXCR, one entry per CDR3 protein. The sample records about 510,000 distinct CDR3 sequences, about 25% being singletons. These data originate in a study of molecular identifiers for immune sequencing clone quantification. General observations from the study: With a barcode shared among identical TCR molecules, highly expanded clone sizes could be underestimated. For effector cells, clones above 20 RNA copies held over 99% of molecules; for naive cells, under 1%.

Naive CD8 T cells were sorted, and the gate applied was CD8+CD4-CCR7+CD45RA+. The material sequenced was naive CD8+ T cells from blood, with Jurkat cell RNA spiked in. The subset was: FACS-sorted CD8+CD4-CCR7+CD45RA+ naive T cells. This receptor was obtained from a human donor in good health. Some libraries in this study had Jurkat cell RNA spiked in.

CDR3 residues: CASSIDQVPKSSYNEQFF. The DNA of the CDR3 is TGTGCCAGTAGTATAGACCAGGTGCCCAAAAGCTCCTACAATGAGCAGTTCTTC. This chain joins TRBV19 and TRBJ2-1; D is unclear. V was trimmed by 0 bases and J by 0 bases, leaving 15 bases between them. The length of the CDR3 is 18 residues. Germline lookup yields CDR1 LNHDA and CDR2 SQIVND (reference sequence). Full variable domain (remainder filled in from reference TRBV19 and TRBJ2-1): DGGITQSPKYLFRKEGQNVTLSCEQNLNHDAMYWYRQDPGQGLRLIYYSQIVNDFQKGDIAEGYSVSREKKESFPLTVTSAQKNPTAFYLCASSIDQVPKSSYNEQFFGPGTRLTVL.